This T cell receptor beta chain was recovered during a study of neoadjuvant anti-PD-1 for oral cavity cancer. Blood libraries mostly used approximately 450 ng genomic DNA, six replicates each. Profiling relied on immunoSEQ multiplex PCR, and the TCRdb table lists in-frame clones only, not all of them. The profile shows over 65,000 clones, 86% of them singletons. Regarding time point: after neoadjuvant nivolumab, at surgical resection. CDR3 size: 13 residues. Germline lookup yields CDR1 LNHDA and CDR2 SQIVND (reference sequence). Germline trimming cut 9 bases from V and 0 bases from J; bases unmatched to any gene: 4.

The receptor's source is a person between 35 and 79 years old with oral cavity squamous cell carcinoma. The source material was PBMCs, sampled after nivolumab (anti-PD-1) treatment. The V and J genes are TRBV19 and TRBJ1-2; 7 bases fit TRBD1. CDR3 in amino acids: CASRTGANYGYTF. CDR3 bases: TGTGCCAGCCGAACAGGGGCTAACTATGGCTACACCTTC.